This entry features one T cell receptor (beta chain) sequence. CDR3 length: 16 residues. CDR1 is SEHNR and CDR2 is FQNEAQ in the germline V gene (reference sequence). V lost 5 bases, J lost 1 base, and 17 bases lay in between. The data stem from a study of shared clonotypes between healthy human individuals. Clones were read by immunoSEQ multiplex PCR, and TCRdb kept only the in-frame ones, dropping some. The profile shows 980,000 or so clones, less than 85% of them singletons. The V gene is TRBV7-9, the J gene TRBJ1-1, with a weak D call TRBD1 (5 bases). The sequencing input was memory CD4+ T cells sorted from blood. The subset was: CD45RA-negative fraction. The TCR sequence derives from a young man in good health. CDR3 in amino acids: CASSRRTGIRNTEAFF. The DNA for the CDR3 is TGTGCCAGCAGCAGAAGAACAGGTATCCGGAACACTGAAGCTTTCTTT. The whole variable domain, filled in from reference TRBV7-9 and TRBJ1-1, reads DTGVSQNPRHKITKRGQNVTFRCDPISEHNRLYWYRQTLGQGPEFLTYFQNEAQLEKSRLLSDRFSAERPKGSFSTLEIQRTEQGDSAMYLCASSRRTGIRNTEAFFGQGTRLTVV.